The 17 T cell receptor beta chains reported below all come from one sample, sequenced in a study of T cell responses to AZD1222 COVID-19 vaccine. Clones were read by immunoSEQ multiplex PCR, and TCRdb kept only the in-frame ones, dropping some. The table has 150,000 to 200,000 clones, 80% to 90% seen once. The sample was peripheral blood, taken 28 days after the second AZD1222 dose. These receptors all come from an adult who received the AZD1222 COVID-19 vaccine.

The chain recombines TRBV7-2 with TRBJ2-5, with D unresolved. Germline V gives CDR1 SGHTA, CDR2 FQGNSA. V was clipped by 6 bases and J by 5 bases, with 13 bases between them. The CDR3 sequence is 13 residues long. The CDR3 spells CASRRIGSETQYF. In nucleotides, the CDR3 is TGTGCCAGCAGACGAATTGGTTCGGAGACCCAGTACTTC. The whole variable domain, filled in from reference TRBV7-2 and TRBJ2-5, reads GAGVSQSPSNKVTEKGKDVELRCDPISGHTALYWYRQSLGQGLEFLIYFQGNSAPDKSGLPSDRFSAERTGGSVSTLTIQRTQQEDSAVYLCASRRIGSETQYFGPGTRLLVL.

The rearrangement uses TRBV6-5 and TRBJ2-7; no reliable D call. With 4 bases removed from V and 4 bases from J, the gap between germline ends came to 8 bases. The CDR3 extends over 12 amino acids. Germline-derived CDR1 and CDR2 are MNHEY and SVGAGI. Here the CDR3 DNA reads TGTGCCAGCAGTTCGACGGATTACGAGCAGTACTTC. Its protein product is CASSSTDYEQYF.

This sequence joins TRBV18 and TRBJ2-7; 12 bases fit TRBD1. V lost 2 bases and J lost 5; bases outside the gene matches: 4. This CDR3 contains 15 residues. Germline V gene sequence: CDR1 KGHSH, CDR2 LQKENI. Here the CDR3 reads CASSPYGTGGHEQYF. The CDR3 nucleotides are TGTGCCAGCTCACCATACGGGACAGGGGGCCACGAGCAGTACTTC.

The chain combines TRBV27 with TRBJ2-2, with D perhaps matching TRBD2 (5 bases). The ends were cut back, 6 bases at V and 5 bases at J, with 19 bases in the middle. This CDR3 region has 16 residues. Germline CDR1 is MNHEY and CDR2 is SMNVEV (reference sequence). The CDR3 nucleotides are TGTGCCAGCAGCTCCCGGGGTACAGCAGGAACCGGGGAGCTGTTTTTT. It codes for CASSSRGTAGTGELFF.

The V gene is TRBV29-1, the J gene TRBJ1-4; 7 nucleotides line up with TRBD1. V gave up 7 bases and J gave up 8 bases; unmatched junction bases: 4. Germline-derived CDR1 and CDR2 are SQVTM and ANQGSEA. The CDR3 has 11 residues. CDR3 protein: CSAGGDEKLFF. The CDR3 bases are TGCAGCGCAGGGGGTGACGAAAAACTGTTTTTT.

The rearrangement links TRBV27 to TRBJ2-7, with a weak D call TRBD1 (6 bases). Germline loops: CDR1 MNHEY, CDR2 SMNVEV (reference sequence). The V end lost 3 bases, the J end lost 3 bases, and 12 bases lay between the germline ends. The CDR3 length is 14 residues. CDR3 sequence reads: CASSLRGSDYEQYF. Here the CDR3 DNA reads TGTGCCAGCAGTTTGAGGGGGTCGGACTACGAGCAGTACTTC.

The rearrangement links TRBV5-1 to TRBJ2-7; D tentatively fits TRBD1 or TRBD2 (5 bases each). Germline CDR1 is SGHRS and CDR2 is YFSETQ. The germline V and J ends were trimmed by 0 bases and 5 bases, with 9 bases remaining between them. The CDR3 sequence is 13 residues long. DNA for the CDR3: TGCGCCAGCAGCTTGGGGGGGACGGACGAGCAGTACTTC. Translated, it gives CASSLGGTDEQYF.

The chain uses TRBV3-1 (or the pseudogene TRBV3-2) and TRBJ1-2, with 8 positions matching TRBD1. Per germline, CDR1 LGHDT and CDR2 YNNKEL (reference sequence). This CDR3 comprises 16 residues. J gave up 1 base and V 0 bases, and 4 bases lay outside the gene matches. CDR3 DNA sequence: TGTGCCAGCAGCCAAGATGACGGACAGGGTAACTATGGCTACACCTTC. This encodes CASSQDDGQGNYGYTF.

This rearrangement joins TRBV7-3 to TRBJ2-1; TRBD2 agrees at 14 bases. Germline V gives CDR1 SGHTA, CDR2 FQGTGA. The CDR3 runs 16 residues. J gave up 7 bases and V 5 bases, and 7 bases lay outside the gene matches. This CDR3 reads CASSVRLAGGPNEQFF. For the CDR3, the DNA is TGTGCCAGCAGCGTCCGACTAGCGGGGGGGCCTAATGAGCAGTTCTTC.

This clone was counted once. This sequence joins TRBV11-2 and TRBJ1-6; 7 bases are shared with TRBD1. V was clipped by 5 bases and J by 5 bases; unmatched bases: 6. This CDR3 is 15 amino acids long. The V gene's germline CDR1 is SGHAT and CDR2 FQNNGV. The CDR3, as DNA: TGTGCCAGCAGCCCGCCAGGGGGAAATAATTCACCCCTCCACTTT. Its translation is CASSPPGGNNSPLHF.

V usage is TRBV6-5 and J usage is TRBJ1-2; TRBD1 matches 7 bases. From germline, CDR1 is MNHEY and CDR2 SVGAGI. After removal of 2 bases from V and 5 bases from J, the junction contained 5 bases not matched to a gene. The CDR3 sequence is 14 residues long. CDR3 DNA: TGTGCCAGCAGTTACCAGGGGGTAGGATATGGCTACACCTTC. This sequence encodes CASSYQGVGYGYTF.

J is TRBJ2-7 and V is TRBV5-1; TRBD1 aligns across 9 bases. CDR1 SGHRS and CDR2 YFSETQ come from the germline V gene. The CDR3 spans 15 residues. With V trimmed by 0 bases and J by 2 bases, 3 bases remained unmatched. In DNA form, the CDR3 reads TGCGCCAGCAGCTTGGACAGGGGGCTCACCTACGAGCAGTACTTC. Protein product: CASSLDRGLTYEQYF.

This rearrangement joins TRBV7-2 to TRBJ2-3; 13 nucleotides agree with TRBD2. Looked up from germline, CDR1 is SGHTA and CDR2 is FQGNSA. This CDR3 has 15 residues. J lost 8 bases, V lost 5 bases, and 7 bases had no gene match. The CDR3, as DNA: TGTGCCAGCAGCCAGACTAGCGGGGGGATGGTTACGCAGTATTTT. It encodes CASSQTSGGMVTQYF.

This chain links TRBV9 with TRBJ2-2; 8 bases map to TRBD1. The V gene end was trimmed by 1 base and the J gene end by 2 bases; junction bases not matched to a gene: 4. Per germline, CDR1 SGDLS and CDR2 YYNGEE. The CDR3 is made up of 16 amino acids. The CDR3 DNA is TGTGCCAGCAGCGTACGACAGGGGACAAACACCGGGGAGCTGTTTTTT. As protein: CASSVRQGTNTGELFF.

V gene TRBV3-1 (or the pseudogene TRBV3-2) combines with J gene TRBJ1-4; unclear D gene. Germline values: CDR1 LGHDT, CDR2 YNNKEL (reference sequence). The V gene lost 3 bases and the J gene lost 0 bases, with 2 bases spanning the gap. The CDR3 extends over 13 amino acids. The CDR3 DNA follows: TGTGCCAGCAGCCACGCAACTAATGAAAAACTGTTTTTT. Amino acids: CASSHATNEKLFF.

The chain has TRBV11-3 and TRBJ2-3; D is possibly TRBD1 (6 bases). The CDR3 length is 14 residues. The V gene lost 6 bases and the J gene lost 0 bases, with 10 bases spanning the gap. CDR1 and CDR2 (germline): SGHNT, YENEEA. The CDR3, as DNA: TGTGCCAGCAGTCGGACAGCCAGCACAGATACGCAGTATTTT. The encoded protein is CASSRTASTDTQYF.

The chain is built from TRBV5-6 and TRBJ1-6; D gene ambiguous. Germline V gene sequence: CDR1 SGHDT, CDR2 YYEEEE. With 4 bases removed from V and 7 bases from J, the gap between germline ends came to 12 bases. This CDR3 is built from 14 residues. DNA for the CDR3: TGTGCCAGCAGCCTAGTGGGGTCCAATTCACCCCTCCACTTT. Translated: CASSLVGSNSPLHF. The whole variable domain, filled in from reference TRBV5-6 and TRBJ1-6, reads DAGVTQSPTHLIKTRGQQVTLRCSPKSGHDTVSWYQQALGQGPQFIFQYYEEEERQRGNFPDRFSGHQFPNYSSELNVNALLLGDSALYLCASSLVGSNSPLHFGNGTRLTVT.